The 26 T cell receptor beta chains below come from one sample, sequenced in a study of cytomegalovirus exposure and HLA in healthy donors. PCR amplification relied on 60 Vbeta primers (plus 13 Jbeta primers). Sequencing used immunoSEQ multiplex PCR; TCRdb keeps in-frame clones, though not all of them. Of some 250,000 clones in the sample, roughly 80% were seen once. Sequences were obtained from PBMCs. The receptor set was obtained from a woman in her thirties or forties in good health and CMV-seropositive.

The count of this clone is one. This rearrangement joins TRBV7-2 to TRBJ2-5; 10 bases line up with TRBD2. The V and J ends lost 5 bases and 7 bases, in that order; junction bases with no gene match: 4. The CDR3 has 13 residues. Germline values: CDR1 SGHTA, CDR2 FQGNSA. Here the CDR3 reads CASSGTSVATQYF. The CDR3 bases are TGTGCCAGCAGCGGGACTAGCGTGGCGACCCAGTACTTC.

CDR3 sequence reads: CASSSTSGSDEQFF. The CDR3, as DNA: TGCGCCAGCAGCTCGACTAGCGGGAGCGATGAGCAGTTCTTC. V usage is TRBV5-1 and J usage is TRBJ2-1; 12 positions match TRBD2. The CDR3 runs 14 residues. The germline gives CDR1 SGHRS, CDR2 YFSETQ. Germline trimming cut 3 bases from V and 8 bases from J; bases unmatched to any gene: 3.

The rearrangement joins TRBV5-1 to TRBJ2-7, with TRBD1 identical over 10 bases. V shed 4 bases, J shed 4 bases, and the junction held 5 bases outside the gene matches. The CDR3 totals 14 residues. Looked up from germline, CDR1 is SGHRS and CDR2 is YFSETQ. The CDR3 DNA reads TGCGCCAGCAGCCCGGACAGGGGGACATACGAGCAGTACTTC. This sequence encodes CASSPDRGTYEQYF.

This clone occurred once. V is TRBV11-3 and J is TRBJ1-2; D gene unclear. The CDR3 spans 14 residues. V gave up 0 bases and J gave up 4 bases, with 9 bases separating them. Germline V lookup: CDR1 SGHNT, CDR2 YENEEA. CDR3 sequence (DNA): TGTGCCAGCAGCTTAGATTGGGCTATCTATGGCTACACCTTC. Residues: CASSLDWAIYGYTF.

The chain combines TRBV4-3 with TRBJ2-2, with 10 bases identical to TRBD2. The CDR3 runs 16 residues. CDR1 is LGHNA, CDR2 YSLEER, per germline. The V and J ends lost 1 base and 5 bases, in that order; junction bases with no gene match: 4. This CDR3 is CASSQGVAGGTGELFF. The CDR3 region has the DNA TGCGCCAGCAGCCAAGGAGTAGCGGGGGGTACCGGGGAGCTGTTTTTT.

This clone was counted a few times. The chain has TRBV30 and TRBJ1-2; 9 nucleotides match TRBD1. J gave up 3 bases and V 2 bases, and 7 bases lay outside the gene matches. CDR1 and CDR2 (germline): GTSNPN, SVGIG (reference sequence). There are 15 residues in the CDR3. CDR3 nucleotides: TGTGCCTGGAGTCCAGGGACAGGGTGGGACTATGGCTACACCTTC. Amino acids: CAWSPGTGWDYGYTF. The whole variable domain, filled in from reference TRBV30 and TRBJ1-2, reads SQTIHQWPATLVQPVGSPLSLECTVEGTSNPNLYWYRQAAGRGLQLLFYSVGIGQISSEVPQNLSASRPQDRQFILSSKKLLLSDSGFYLCAWSPGTGWDYGYTFGSGTRLTVV.

V and J are TRBV2 and TRBJ1-5; D is possibly TRBD1 (6 bases). V was pared by 1 base and J by 4 bases, with 11 bases between. This CDR3 spans 15 amino acids. Germline V CDR1 and CDR2: SNHLY, FYNNEI. The CDR3 region is CASSEGQGRNQPQHF. CDR3 sequence (DNA): TGTGCCAGCAGTGAAGGGCAGGGGAGAAATCAGCCCCAGCATTTT.

The chain carries TRBV6-4 and TRBJ2-1; possibly TRBD2 for D (5 bases). The germline gives CDR1 MRHNA, CDR2 SNTAGT. There are 16 residues in the CDR3. The V and J ends lost 2 bases and 0 bases respectively, with 11 bases between them. The CDR3 region is CASSDTIGLSYNEQFF. The DNA for the CDR3 is TGTGCCAGCAGTGACACCATCGGACTCTCCTACAATGAGCAGTTCTTC.

The chain links TRBV7-2 to TRBJ2-3; 7 bases line up with TRBD2. Germline-derived CDR1 and CDR2 are SGHTA and FQGNSA. The J segment lost 3 bases and the V segment lost 1 base, leaving 10 bases of the junction unmatched. The CDR3 is 17 amino acids. The CDR3 region has the DNA TGTGCCAGCAGCTTAGTGATTGGCGGGGGTAGGACAGATACGCAGTATTTT. Protein product: CASSLVIGGGRTDTQYF.

This clone was counted between two and nine times. This chain connects TRBV6-6 to TRBJ1-4; maybe TRBD1 (5 bases). The V end lost 6 bases, the J end lost 5 bases, and 13 bases lay between the germline ends. The CDR3 spans 14 residues. Germline V gives CDR1 MNHNY, CDR2 SVGAGI (reference sequence). Here the CDR3 DNA reads TGTGCCAGCAGAGATCCGGGGGTCAATGAAAAACTGTTTTTT. This sequence encodes CASRDPGVNEKLFF.

This clone was observed a handful of times. The chain carries TRBV9 and TRBJ2-3; D possibly corresponds to TRBD2 (5 bases). Germline V gene lookup returns CDR1 SGDLS and CDR2 YYNGEE. V was pared by 2 bases and J by 1 base, with 11 bases between. The CDR3 totals 15 residues. CDR3 residues: CASSVMGSGTDTQYF. As DNA, the CDR3 is TGTGCCAGCAGCGTTATGGGTAGCGGCACAGATACGCAGTATTTT.

This chain connects TRBV9 to TRBJ2-2; D is possibly TRBD2 (6 bases). V was cut by 0 bases and J by 6 bases, with 9 bases left in between. Germline lookup yields CDR1 SGDLS and CDR2 YYNGEE. There are 14 residues in the CDR3. CDR3 amino acids: CASSVVGEAGELFF. For the CDR3, the DNA is TGTGCCAGCAGCGTAGTGGGGGAGGCCGGGGAGCTGTTTTTT. The complete variable domain, with remaining parts taken from reference TRBV9 and TRBJ2-2, reads DSGVTQTPKHLITATGQRVTLRCSPRSGDLSVYWYQQSLDQGLQFLIQYYNGEERAKGNILERFSAQQFPDLHSELNLSSLELGDSALYFCASSVVGEAGELFFGEGSRLTVL.

This sequence joins TRBV18 and TRBJ2-5, with 8 nucleotides matching TRBD2. V lost 6 bases, J lost 5 bases, and 14 bases stayed unmatched. Germline CDR1 is KGHSH and CDR2 is LQKENI. The CDR3 loop spans 16 amino acids. The CDR3 here is CASSATEGGGRETQYF. DNA of the CDR3: TGTGCCAGCTCCGCCACCGAAGGCGGGGGGCGGGAGACCCAGTACTTC.

V is TRBV7-2 and J is TRBJ2-7; 9 bases map to TRBD1. Germline assignment: CDR1 SGHTA and CDR2 FQGNSA. With V trimmed by 5 bases and J by 0 bases, 2 bases remained unmatched. The CDR3 has 14 amino acids. The CDR3 loop is CASSVQGASYEQYF. The CDR3 nucleotides are TGTGCCAGCAGCGTACAGGGGGCCTCCTACGAGCAGTACTTC.

The chain links TRBV20-1 to TRBJ1-2; no firm D call. The CDR3 runs 9 residues. Germline V gene data show CDR1 as DFQATT and CDR2 as SNEGSKA (reference sequence). CDR3 DNA: TGCAGCCCCTCGTATGGCTACACCTTC. It yields the protein CSPSYGYTF.

This chain connects TRBV7-6 to TRBJ1-4; D unresolved. Trimming took 4 bases from V and 0 from J, leaving 9 bases between them. The CDR3 length is 15 residues. Germline assignment: CDR1 SGHVS and CDR2 FNYEAQ. CDR3 region: CASSSYEPTNEKLFF. Here the CDR3 DNA reads TGTGCCAGCAGCTCCTATGAACCAACTAATGAAAAACTGTTTTTT.

J is TRBJ1-3 and V is TRBV6-5; 7 bases agree with TRBD1. The CDR3 totals 15 residues. V lost 5 bases to trimming and J lost 0 bases; unmatched junction nucleotides: 4. Germline CDR1 is MNHEY and CDR2 is SVGAGI. CDR3: CASSRRQGSGNTIYF. The CDR3 DNA sequence: TGTGCCAGCAGTCGCCGACAGGGCTCTGGAAACACCATATATTTT.

In its sample, this clone was seen once. The chain uses TRBV30 and TRBJ2-7; 9 bases align to TRBD1. The V segment lost 5 bases and the J segment 6 bases; nucleotides outside the gene matches: 8. CDR1 and CDR2 from the germline V gene are GTSNPN and SVGIG (reference sequence). This CDR3 has 13 amino acids. The CDR3 protein is CAWGQGSISEQYF. The CDR3 DNA is TGTGCCTGGGGACAGGGGAGCATAAGCGAGCAGTACTTC.

The J gene is TRBJ1-1, the V gene TRBV5-4, with D possibly TRBD1 on 5 matching bases. V dropped 0 bases and J dropped 3 bases, with 12 bases sitting between them. CDR3 size: 15 residues. CDR1 SGHNT and CDR2 YYREEE come from the germline V gene (reference sequence). In nucleotides, the CDR3 is TGTGCCAGCAGCTTGGGGGGGGGTAGGGACACTGAAGCTTTCTTT. Its translation: CASSLGGGRDTEAFF.

This chain uses TRBV5-4 with TRBJ1-1, with D hard to call. Germline CDR1 SGHNT, CDR2 YYREEE (reference sequence). Trimming took off 4 bases at V and 1 base at J, with 8 bases between the two ends. The CDR3 consists of 13 residues. CDR3 region: CASSRSGNTEAFF. CDR3 in DNA: TGTGCCAGCAGCCGGTCAGGGAACACTGAAGCTTTCTTT. Together with reference TRBV5-4 and TRBJ1-1, the CDR3 gives the full variable domain: ETGVTQSPTHLIKTRGQQVTLRCSSQSGHNTVSWYQQALGQGPQFIFQYYREEENGRGNFPPRFSGLQFPNYSSELNVNALELDDSALYLCASSRSGNTEAFFGQGTRLTVV.

The gene calls are TRBV5-8 and TRBJ2-5, with TRBD1 identical over 8 bases. The J call may not be correct, given that the DNA end is closer to TRBJ2-7. This CDR3 has 16 amino acids. Germline CDR1 is SGHTS and CDR2 is YDEGEE. CDR3 sequence reads: CASSLPGQGSSYEQYF. CDR3 sequence (DNA): TGTGCCAGCAGCTTGCCCGGACAGGGCTCGTCCTACGAGCAGTACTTC.

V gene TRBV28 combines with J gene TRBJ1-1, with a weak D call TRBD1 (6 bases). Trimming cost V 1 base and J 9 bases, with 9 bases left between them. The CDR3 covers 12 residues. Germline loops: CDR1 MDHEN, CDR2 SYDVKM. The CDR3 is CASSLSGQQAFF. The CDR3 bases are TGTGCCAGCAGTTTATCAGGACAGCAAGCTTTCTTT.

This clone occurred once. The chain couples TRBV6-1 to TRBJ2-3, with 9 positions matching TRBD2. The length of the CDR3 is 14 residues. After removal of 9 bases from V and 2 bases from J, the junction contained 6 bases not matched to a gene. Germline CDR1 MNHNS, CDR2 SASEGT. The CDR3 protein is CASILAGATDTQYF. The CDR3 DNA reads TGTGCCAGTATTTTAGCGGGGGCCACAGATACGCAGTATTTT.

The chain joins TRBV4-1 to TRBJ1-3, with 11 bases lining up with TRBD1. Unmatched junction bases numbered 4, after V lost 3 bases and J lost 3 bases. This CDR3 is 16 amino acids long. Germline CDR1 reads MGHRA; CDR2 reads YSYEKL. CDR3 sequence (DNA): TGCGCCAGCAGCCACGGACAGGGGGCAGGTGGAAACACCATATATTTT. It is translated as CASSHGQGAGGNTIYF.

The V call is TRBV7-9, the J call TRBJ2-6; 10 bases are shared with TRBD2. This CDR3 region has 19 residues. The V and J ends lost 4 bases and 0 bases, in that order; junction bases with no gene match: 9. Germline V CDR1 and CDR2: SEHNR, FQNEAQ (reference sequence). In DNA form, the CDR3 reads TGTGCCAGCAGCTCACCGGGACTAGCGACCCGCTCTGGGGCCAACGTCCTGACTTTC. This sequence encodes CASSSPGLATRSGANVLTF. Using reference TRBV7-9 and TRBJ2-6 for the parts outside the CDR3, the full variable domain is DTGVSQNPRHKITKRGQNVTFRCDPISEHNRLYWYRQTLGQGPEFLTYFQNEAQLEKSRLLSDRFSAERPKGSFSTLEIQRTEQGDSAMYLCASSSPGLATRSGANVLTFGAGSRLTVL.

The rearrangement joins TRBV6-6 to TRBJ1-5, with D maybe TRBD1 (5 bases). The CDR3 covers 12 residues. The germline V gene has CDR1 MNHNY and CDR2 SVGAGI (reference sequence). The germline V and J ends were trimmed by 4 bases and 9 bases, with 10 bases remaining between them. CDR3 nucleotide sequence: TGTGCCAGCAGTTCCCCCGGGGGGCCCCAGCATTTT. This gives the protein CASSSPGGPQHF.